This T cell receptor (beta chain) derives from a study of shared clonotypes between healthy human individuals. In the case of this clone: One end of the junction is discordant with germline, which a read error may explain.

Sequenced by immunoSEQ multiplex PCR; TCRdb stores in-frame clones only, minus some. The sample shows around 2.3 million clones, approximately 94% of them seen only once. Germline V gene data show CDR1 as MNHEY and CDR2 as SMNVEV (reference sequence). CDR3 length: 22 residues. This sequence originates from a man between 18 and 35 years old in good health. The sample taken for sequencing was naive CD4+ T cells sorted from blood. Sample subset: CD45RA+ positively selected. The chain employs TRBV27 and TRBJ2-7, with a possible D match to TRBD1 (7 bases). The CDR3 sequence: CASSFHRDSILGGPITGYGQYF. The CDR3 DNA reads as TGTGCCAGCAGTTTCCACCGGGACAGTATTCTGGGGGGCCCTATCACCGGCTACGGGCAGTACTTC.